Below, one TCR beta chain is given with its context. The data were obtained in a study of blood T cell repertoires in COVID-19. On the study more broadly: Researchers got acute and convalescent COVID-19 samples from the United States, Italy and Spain. The analysed material was cDNA or gDNA that came from T cells, B-cell-depleted T cells, or PBMCs.

Some clones are missing from TCRdb's copy, which holds only in-frame ones; the method was immunoSEQ multiplex PCR. The sample holds 130,000 or so clones, about 89% seen once. Trimming cost V 7 bases and J 0 bases, with 9 bases left between them. The CDR3 is made up of 13 amino acids. Per the germline V gene, CDR1 is MNHNY and CDR2 is SVGAGI (reference sequence). Source material: peripheral blood. The sequence came from a man in his forties or fifties with active or convalescent COVID-19. The chain links TRBV6-6 to TRBJ1-2, with a weak D call TRBD1 (6 bases). CDR3 protein: CASTRTANYGYTF. CDR3 coding DNA: TGTGCCAGCACCCGGACAGCTAACTATGGCTACACCTTC.